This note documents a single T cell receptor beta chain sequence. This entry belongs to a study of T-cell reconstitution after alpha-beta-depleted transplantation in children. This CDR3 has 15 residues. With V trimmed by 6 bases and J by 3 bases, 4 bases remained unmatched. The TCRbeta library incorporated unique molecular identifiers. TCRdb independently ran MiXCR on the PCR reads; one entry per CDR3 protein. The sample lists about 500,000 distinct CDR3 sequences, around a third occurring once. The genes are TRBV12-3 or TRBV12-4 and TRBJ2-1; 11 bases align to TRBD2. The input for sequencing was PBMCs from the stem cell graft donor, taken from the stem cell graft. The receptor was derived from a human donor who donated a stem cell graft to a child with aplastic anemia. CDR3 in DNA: TGTGCCAGCAGGGTAGCGGGAGGGGACTACAATGAGCAGTTCTTC. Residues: CASRVAGGDYNEQFF.